This T cell receptor beta chain was profiled in a study of technical replicates of blood from several donors. Profiling relied on immunoSEQ multiplex PCR, and the TCRdb table lists in-frame clones only, not all of them. This sample has 65,000 to 80,000 clones; over 90% occur once, and the top ten carry approximately 0.25%. Germline V gives CDR1 MGHDK, CDR2 SYGVNS. The CDR3 is made up of 10 amino acids. V was clipped by 7 bases and J by 6 bases, with 7 bases between them. This TCR was sampled from a human donor in good health. This chain connects TRBV25-1 to TRBJ2-7, with a tentative D call TRBD2 (6 bases). Sequencing input: T cells isolated from PBMCs. In DNA form, the CDR3 reads TGTGCCAGCATGGGGGGCGAGCAGTACTTC. Translated: CASMGGEQYF.